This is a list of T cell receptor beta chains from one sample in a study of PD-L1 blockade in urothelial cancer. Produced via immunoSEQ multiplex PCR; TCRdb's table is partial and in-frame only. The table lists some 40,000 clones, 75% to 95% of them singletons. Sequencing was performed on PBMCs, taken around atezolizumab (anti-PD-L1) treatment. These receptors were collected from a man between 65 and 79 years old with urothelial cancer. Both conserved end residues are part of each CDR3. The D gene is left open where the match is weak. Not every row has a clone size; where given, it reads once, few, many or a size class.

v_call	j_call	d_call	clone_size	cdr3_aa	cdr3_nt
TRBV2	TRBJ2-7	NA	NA	CASSEGDTSYEQYF	TGTGCCAGCAGTGAAGGGGACACCTCCTACGAGCAGTACTTC
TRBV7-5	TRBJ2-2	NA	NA	CARTPAGGHGTGELFF	TGTGCCAGAACCCCGGCCGGGGGGCATGGCACCGGGGAGCTGTTTTTT
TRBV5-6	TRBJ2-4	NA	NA	CASSSYRVDKNIQYF	TGTGCCAGCAGCTCCTACAGGGTAGACAAAAACATTCAGTACTTC
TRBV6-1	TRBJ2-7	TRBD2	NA	CASRGEGRVNEQYF	TGTGCCAGCAGAGGGGAGGGCCGAGTCAACGAGCAGTACTTC
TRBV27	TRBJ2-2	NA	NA	CASSLRLNHRGGTGELFF	TGTGCCAGCAGTTTGCGCCTGAACCACAGGGGAGGCACCGGGGAGCTGTTTTTT
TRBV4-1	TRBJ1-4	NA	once	CASSQDREFNEKLFF	TGCGCCAGCAGCCAAGATCGGGAGTTTAATGAAAAACTGTTTTTT
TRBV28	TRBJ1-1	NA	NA	CASSLGTYEAFF	TGTGCCAGCAGTTTAGGTACCTATGAAGCTTTCTTT
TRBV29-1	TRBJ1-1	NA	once	CSVVQLTVNTEAFF	TGCAGCGTCGTACAATTGACAGTGAACACTGAAGCTTTCTTT
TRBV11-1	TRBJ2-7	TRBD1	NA	CASSVLGQASYEQYF	TGTGCCAGCAGTGTATTGGGACAGGCTTCCTACGAGCAGTACTTC
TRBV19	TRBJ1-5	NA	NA	CASGGTLNQPQHF	TGTGCCAGTGGAGGCACCCTAAATCAGCCCCAGCATTTT
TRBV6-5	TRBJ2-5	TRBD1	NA	CASSYLGQTQETQYF	TGTGCCAGCAGTTACTTGGGACAGACTCAAGAGACCCAGTACTTC
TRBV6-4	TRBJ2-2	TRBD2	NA	CASSPRGVVDTGELFF	TGTGCCAGCTCCCCACGGGGGGTAGTGGACACCGGGGAGCTGTTTTTT
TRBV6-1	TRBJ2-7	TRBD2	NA	CASSETSGEYYEQYF	TGTGCCAGCAGCGAGACTAGCGGGGAGTACTACGAGCAGTACTTC
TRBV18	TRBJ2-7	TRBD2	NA	CASSLTFGLAGGGEQYF	TGTGCCAGCTCCCTTACTTTCGGGCTAGCGGGAGGAGGCGAGCAGTACTTC
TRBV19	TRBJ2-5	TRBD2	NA	CASSIGGTSGLGETQYF	TGTGCCAGTAGTATTGGGGGGACTAGCGGGCTGGGGGAGACCCAGTACTTC
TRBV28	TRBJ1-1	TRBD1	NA	CASSPYDRDTEAFF	TGTGCCAGCAGTCCATACGACAGGGACACTGAAGCTTTCTTT
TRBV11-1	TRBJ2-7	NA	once	CASSPGGRGTYEQYF	TGTGCCAGCAGCCCCGGGGGGCGGGGAACCTACGAGCAGTACTTC
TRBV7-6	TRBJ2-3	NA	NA	CASSFRGRATDTQYF	TGTGCCAGCAGCTTCCGGGGAAGAGCCACAGATACGCAGTATTTT
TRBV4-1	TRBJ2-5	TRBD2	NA	CASSQLGLAGAGETQYF	TGCGCCAGCAGCCAATTGGGACTAGCGGGAGCAGGAGAGACCCAGTACTTC
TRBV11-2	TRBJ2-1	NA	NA	CASSFFENDNEQFF	TGTGCCAGCAGCTTTTTCGAGAACGACAATGAGCAGTTCTTC
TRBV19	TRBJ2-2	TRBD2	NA	CATAGGTNTGELFF	TGTGCCACCGCGGGAGGAACGAACACCGGGGAGCTGTTTTTT
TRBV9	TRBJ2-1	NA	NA	CASSVEGVSGNEQFF	TGTGCCAGCAGCGTAGAGGGGGTTTCGGGAAATGAGCAGTTCTTC
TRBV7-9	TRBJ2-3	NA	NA	CASTQGMAGVSTDTQYF	TGTGCCAGCACCCAGGGGATGGCGGGAGTATCGACAGATACGCAGTATTTT
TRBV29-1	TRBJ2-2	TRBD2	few	CSVRGLAGDGVVTGELFF	TGCAGCGTCCGTGGACTAGCGGGAGATGGGGTTGTCACCGGGGAGCTGTTTTTT
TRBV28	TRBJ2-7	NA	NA	CASSFGQGMTYEQYF	TGTGCCAGCAGTTTTGGGCAGGGTATGACCTACGAGCAGTACTTC
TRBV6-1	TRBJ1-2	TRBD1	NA	CASSRQGANDYGYTF	TGTGCCAGCAGCCGACAGGGGGCGAATGACTATGGCTACACCTTC
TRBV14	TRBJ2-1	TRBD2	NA	CASKLAGGSTHEQFF	TGTGCCAGCAAACTAGCGGGAGGGTCCACGCATGAGCAGTTCTTC
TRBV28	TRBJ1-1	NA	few	CASSEGASTEAFF	TGTGCCAGCAGTGAGGGAGCAAGCACTGAAGCTTTCTTT
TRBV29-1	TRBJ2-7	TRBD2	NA	CSARTSGRGGSYEQYF	TGCAGCGCTAGGACTAGCGGGAGAGGAGGGTCCTACGAGCAGTACTTC
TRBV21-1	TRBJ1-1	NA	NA	CASSKATGGATRNTEAFF	TGTGCCAGCAGCAAAGCGACAGGGGGCGCAACAAGGAACACTGAAGCTTTCTTT
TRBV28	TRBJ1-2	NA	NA	CAISKSGIYGYTF	TGTGCCATCTCTAAGTCAGGGATCTATGGCTACACCTTC
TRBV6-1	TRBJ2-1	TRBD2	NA	CASSESGGKYNEQFF	TGTGCCAGCAGTGAATCGGGAGGAAAGTACAATGAGCAGTTCTTC
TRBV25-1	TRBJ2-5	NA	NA	CASSDPRGPTRETQYF	TGTGCCAGCAGTGATCCTCGGGGTCCAACCCGGGAGACCCAGTACTTC
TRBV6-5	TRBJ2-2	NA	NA	CASIPGRTGELFF	TGTGCCAGCATCCCAGGGCGTACCGGGGAGCTGTTTTTT
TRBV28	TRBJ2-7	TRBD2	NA	CASSPPREINEQYF	TGTGCCAGCAGTCCCCCGCGGGAGATCAACGAGCAGTACTTC
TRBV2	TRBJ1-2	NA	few	CASRGTREDGYTF	TGTGCCAGCAGGGGCACCCGGGAGGATGGCTACACCTTC
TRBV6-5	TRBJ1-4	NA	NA	CASSFSSTNEKLFF	TGTGCCAGCAGTTTCTCCTCAACTAATGAAAAACTGTTTTTT
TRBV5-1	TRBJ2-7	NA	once	CASARGAQSYEQYF	TGCGCCAGTGCCCGGGGGGCACAGTCCTACGAGCAGTACTTC
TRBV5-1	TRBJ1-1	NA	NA	CASREGGRPNTEAFF	TGCGCCAGCAGAGAGGGGGGGCGGCCGAACACTGAAGCTTTCTTT
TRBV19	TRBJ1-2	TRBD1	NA	CASSTRTGNYGYTF	TGTGCCAGTAGTACTCGGACAGGGAACTATGGCTACACCTTC
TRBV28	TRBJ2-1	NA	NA	CAVGGSSGYYNEQFF	TGTGCCGTAGGGGGCTCTAGCGGGTACTACAATGAGCAGTTCTTC
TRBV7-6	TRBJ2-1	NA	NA	CASSPPSQGRGHEQFF	TGTGCCAGCAGCCCACCCTCCCAAGGCAGGGGTCATGAGCAGTTCTTC
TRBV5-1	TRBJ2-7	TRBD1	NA	CASSHNSGTGPYEQYF	TGCGCCAGCAGCCACAATTCCGGGACAGGGCCCTACGAGCAGTACTTC
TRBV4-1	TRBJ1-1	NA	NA	CASSRAQRTENTEAFF	TGCGCCAGCAGCCGGGCCCAGCGGACGGAGAACACTGAAGCTTTCTTT
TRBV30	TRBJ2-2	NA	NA	CAWRPKANTGELFF	TGTGCCTGGAGGCCTAAAGCGAACACCGGGGAGCTGTTTTTT
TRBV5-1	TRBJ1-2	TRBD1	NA	CASSHGQGALGYTF	TGCGCCAGCAGCCACGGACAGGGGGCGTTGGGCTACACCTTC
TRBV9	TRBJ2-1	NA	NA	CASSVGRNEQFF	TGTGCCAGCAGCGTCGGGAGAAATGAGCAGTTCTTC
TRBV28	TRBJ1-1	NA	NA	CASSLDLARGYLNTEAFF	TGTGCCAGCAGTTTAGATTTGGCAAGGGGGTACTTGAACACTGAAGCTTTCTTT
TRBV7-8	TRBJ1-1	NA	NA	CASSSAASSMNTEAFF	TGTGCCAGCAGCTCAGCGGCCAGTAGCATGAACACTGAAGCTTTCTTT